This T cell receptor (beta chain) is from a study of T cell responses to AZD1222 COVID-19 vaccine. The study, taken as a whole, reports: Spike regions recognized by vaccine-associated CD4 TCRs spanned the protein, led by 160-218 and 743-854.

Notes on this clone: Its antigen is currently unknown.

The CDR3 sequence is 16 residues long. The V gene's germline CDR1 is LNHDA and CDR2 SQIVND (reference sequence). Trimming took 1 base from V and 2 from J, leaving 12 bases between them. Generated by immunoSEQ multiplex PCR, the TCRdb table keeps only in-frame clones and is missing some. This sample has roughly 140,000 clones; more than 70% occur once, and the top ten carry about 3.7%. This specimen consisted of peripheral blood, obtained on day 0 of MenACWY control vaccination. This clonotype was sampled from an adult in good health. V gene TRBV19 combines with J gene TRBJ1-5; no definite D call. The CDR3 reads CASSIGARSGNQPQHF. As DNA, the CDR3 is TGTGCCAGTAGTATAGGAGCCAGGTCTGGCAATCAGCCCCAGCATTTT.